The present T cell receptor (beta chain) was sequenced within a study of T cell clonality in common variable immunodeficiency. Sequenced by immunoSEQ multiplex PCR; TCRdb stores in-frame clones only, minus some. This sample shows 42,000 or so clones and no singletons; 2.1% rests with the ten largest. The V gene's germline CDR1 is LNHDA and CDR2 SQIVND (reference sequence). The CDR3 totals 13 residues. Turning to this clone: The antigen is undetermined. The DNA ends 3 residues before the CDR3 does, and the rest of the CDR3 is filled in from the germline J gene.

Whole-study results and caveats: In common variable immunodeficiency, TCR beta chains reportedly carried fewer deletions and N-nucleotide insertions. Repertoire-complication correlations in CVID were limited by patient heterogeneity. Shared TCRbeta clones were fewer between CVID subjects than controls.

This receptor was taken from a person between 18 and 75 years old in good health. The V call is TRBV19, the J call TRBJ1-2, with 9 nucleotides matching TRBD1. Sample: peripheral blood mononuclear cells. Partial CDR3 DNA: TGTGCCAGTAAAGAACAGGGGGCCCACGAC. This sequence encodes CASKEQGAHD. The CDR3 as a whole reads CASKEQGAHDYTF.